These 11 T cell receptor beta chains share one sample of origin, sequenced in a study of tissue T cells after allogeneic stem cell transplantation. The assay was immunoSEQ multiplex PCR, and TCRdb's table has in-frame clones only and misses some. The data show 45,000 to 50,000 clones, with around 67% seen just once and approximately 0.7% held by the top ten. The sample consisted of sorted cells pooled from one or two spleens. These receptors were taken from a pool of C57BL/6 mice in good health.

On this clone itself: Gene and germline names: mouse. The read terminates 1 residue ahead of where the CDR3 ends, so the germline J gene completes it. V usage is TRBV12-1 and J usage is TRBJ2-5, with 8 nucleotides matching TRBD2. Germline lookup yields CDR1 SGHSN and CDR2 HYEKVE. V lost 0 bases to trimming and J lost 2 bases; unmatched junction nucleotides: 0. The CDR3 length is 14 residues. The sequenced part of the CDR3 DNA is TGTGCCAGCTCTCTCGGGGGGGCCCAAGACACCCAGTAC. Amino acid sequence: CASSLGGAQDTQY. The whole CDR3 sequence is CASSLGGAQDTQYF.

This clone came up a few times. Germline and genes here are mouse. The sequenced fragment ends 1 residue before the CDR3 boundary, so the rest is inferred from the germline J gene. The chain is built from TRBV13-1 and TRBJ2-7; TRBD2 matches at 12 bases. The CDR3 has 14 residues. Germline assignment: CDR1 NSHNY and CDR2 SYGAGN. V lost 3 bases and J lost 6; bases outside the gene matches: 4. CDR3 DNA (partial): TGTGCCAGCAGTGCTGACTGGGGGGGCTTTGAACAGTAC. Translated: CASSADWGGFEQY. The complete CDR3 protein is CASSADWGGFEQYF.

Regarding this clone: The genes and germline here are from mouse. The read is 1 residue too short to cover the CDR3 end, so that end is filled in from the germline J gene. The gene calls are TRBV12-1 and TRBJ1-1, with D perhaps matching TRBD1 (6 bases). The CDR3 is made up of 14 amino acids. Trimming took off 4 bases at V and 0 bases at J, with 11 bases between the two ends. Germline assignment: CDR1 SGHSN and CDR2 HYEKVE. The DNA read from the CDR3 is TGTGCCAGCTCCCCGGGACAAGCAAACACAGAAGTCTTC. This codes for CASSPGQANTEVF. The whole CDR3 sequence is CASSPGQANTEVFF.

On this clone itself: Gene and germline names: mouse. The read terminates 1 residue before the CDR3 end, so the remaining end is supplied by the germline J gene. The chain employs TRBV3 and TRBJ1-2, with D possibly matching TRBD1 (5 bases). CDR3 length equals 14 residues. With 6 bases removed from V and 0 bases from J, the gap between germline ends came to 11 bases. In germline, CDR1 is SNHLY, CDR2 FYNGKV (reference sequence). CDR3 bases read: TGTGCCAGCAGTAGGGACGGGGCAAACTCCGACTACACC. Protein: CASSRDGANSDYT. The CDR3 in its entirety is CASSRDGANSDYTF. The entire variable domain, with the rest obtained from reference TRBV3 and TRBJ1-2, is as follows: GPKVLQIPSHQIIDMGQMVTLNCDPVSNHLYFYWYKQILGQQMEFLVNFYNGKVMEKSKLFKDQFSVERPDGSYFTLKIQPTALEDSAVYFCASSRDGANSDYTFGSGTRLLVI.

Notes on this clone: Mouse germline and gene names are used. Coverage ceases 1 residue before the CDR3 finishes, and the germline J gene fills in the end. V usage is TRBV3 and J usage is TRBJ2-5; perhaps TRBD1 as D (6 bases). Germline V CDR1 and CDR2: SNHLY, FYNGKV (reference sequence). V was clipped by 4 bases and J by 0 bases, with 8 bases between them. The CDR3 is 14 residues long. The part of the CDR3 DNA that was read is TGTGCCAGCAGCTCGGGACAAAACCAAGACACCCAGTAC. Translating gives CASSSGQNQDTQY. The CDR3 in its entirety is CASSSGQNQDTQYF.

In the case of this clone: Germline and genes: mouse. The CDR3 DNA, read in part, is TGTGCCAGCGGGACAGCAAACACCGGGCAGCTCTAC. This sequence encodes CASGTANTGQLY. The CDR3 reads in full as CASGTANTGQLYF. The V gene is TRBV13-2, the J gene TRBJ2-2; possibly TRBD1 for D (5 bases). The DNA ends 1 residue before the CDR3 does, and the rest of the CDR3 is filled in from the germline J gene. V was trimmed by 5 bases and J by 0 bases, leaving 5 bases between them. CDR1 is NNHNN, CDR2 SYGAGS, per germline (reference sequence). CDR3 length equals 13 residues.

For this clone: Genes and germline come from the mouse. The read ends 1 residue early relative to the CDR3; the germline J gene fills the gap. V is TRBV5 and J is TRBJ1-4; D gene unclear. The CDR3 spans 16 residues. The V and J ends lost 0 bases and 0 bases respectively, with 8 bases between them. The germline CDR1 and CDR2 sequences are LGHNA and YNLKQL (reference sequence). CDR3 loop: CASSQDRHISNERLFF. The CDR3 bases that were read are TGTGCCAGCAGCCAAGACCGACATATTTCCAACGAAAGATTATTT.

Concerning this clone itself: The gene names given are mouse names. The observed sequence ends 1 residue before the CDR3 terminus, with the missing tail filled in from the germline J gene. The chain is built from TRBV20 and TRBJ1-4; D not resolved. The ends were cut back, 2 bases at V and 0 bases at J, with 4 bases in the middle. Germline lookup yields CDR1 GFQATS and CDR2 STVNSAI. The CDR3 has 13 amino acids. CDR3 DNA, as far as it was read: TGTGGTGCTAGGATTTTTTCCAACGAAAGATTATTT. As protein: CGARIFSNERLF. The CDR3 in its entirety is CGARIFSNERLFF.

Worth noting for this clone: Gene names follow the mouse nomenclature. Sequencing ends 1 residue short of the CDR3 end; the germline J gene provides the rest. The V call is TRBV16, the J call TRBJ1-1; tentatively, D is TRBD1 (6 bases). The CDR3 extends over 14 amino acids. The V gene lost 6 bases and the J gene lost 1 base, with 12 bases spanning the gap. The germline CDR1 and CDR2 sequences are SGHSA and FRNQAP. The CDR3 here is CASRAGTINTEVFF. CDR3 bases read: TGTGCAAGCAGGGCCGGGACAATAAACACAGAAGTCTTC.

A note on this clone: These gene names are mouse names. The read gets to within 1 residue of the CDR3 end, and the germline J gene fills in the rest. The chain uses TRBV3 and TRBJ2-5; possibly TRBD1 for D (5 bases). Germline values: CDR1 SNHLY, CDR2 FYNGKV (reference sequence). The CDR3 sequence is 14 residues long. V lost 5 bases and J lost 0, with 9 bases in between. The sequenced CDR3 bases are TGTGCCAGCAGCCAGACAGTTAACCAAGACACCCAGTAC. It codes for CASSQTVNQDTQY. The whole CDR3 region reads CASSQTVNQDTQYF.

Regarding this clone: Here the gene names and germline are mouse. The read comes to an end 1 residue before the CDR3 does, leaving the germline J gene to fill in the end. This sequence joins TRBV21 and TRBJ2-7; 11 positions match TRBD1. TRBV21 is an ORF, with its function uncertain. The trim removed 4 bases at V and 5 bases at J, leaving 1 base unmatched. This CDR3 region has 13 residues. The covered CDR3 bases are TGTGCTAGCAGTCGGGACAGGGGGGATGAACAGTAC. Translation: CASSRDRGDEQY. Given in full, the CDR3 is CASSRDRGDEQYF.